This T cell receptor beta chain is drawn from a study of spatial heterogeneity in lung cancer. The wider study: Donors were 72 untreated early-stage non-small cell lung cancer patients. PBMC samples from follow-up, where available, were sequenced a median of roughly two years after resection.

Time point described: blood at routine non-recurrence follow-up after resection. Frozen PBMC, nontumor lung or tumor provided whole RNA, which was sequenced unsorted. Germline CDR1 is SNHLY and CDR2 is FYNNEI. The CDR3 totals 13 residues. This clonotype was recorded a few times. The junction shows a germline mismatch at one end, possibly a read error. TCR cDNA molecules were tagged individually, and each one carried a unique molecular identifier. MiXCR, run by TCRdb on the 5' RACE reads, gives a single entry per CDR3 protein. The sample includes about 120,000 distinct CDR3 sequences, 9% to 15% of them seen just once.

The chain joins TRBV2 to TRBJ1-4; D is perhaps TRBD1 (6 bases). Sequenced material: PBMCs, taken at follow-up. The sequence came from a male donor with early-stage non-small cell lung cancer. The CDR3: CASSVLILGGGIF. DNA of the CDR3: TGTGCCAGCAGTGTTCTGATCTTGGGAGGGGGGATTTTT.